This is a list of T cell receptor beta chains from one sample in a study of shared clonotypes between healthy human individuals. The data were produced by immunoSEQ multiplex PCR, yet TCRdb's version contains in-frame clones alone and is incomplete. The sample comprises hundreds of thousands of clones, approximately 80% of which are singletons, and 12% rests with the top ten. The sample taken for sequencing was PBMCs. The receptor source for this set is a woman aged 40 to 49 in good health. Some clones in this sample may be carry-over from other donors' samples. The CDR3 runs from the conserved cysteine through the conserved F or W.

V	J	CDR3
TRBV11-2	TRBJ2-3	CANLRSYRGSTDTQYF
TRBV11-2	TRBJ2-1	CASSLGGGSQNEQFF
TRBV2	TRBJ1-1	CASSEGGSGAFF
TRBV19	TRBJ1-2	CASQDRGSYYGYTF
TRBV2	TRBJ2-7	CASRDRGRDYEQYF
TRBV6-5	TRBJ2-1	CASTRLAGLYNEQFF
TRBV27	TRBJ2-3	CASAAPRTSGTDTQYF
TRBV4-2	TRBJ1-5	CASSQDRGTASNQPQHF
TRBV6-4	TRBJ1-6	CASSEGANSPLHF
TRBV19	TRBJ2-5	CASSLGTGPQETQYF
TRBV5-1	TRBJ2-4	CASNPTGGAFNIQYF
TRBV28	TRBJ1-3	CASSSGEGRRNTIYF
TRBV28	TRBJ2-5	CASGSLAGGGETQYF
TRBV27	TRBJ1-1	CASSHWGGNTEAFF